Below are 2 T cell receptor beta chains sequenced from a single sample in a study of Ad26.COV2.S vaccination and SARS-CoV-2 variants. The treatment denotes: about 20 received Ad26.COV2.S at low or high dose, single or two shots; several received placebo; per-sample allocation not given. Sampling was performed 63 days after the first vaccine or placebo injection. Sequencing used immunoSEQ multiplex PCR; TCRdb keeps in-frame clones, though not all of them. Of 510,000 or so clones listed, roughly 85% are singletons. The material was peripheral blood, obtained in a trial of Ad26.COV2.S vaccine versus placebo. The receptors shown here come from a person between 18 and 65 years old who received the Ad26.COV2.S COVID-19 vaccine or a placebo.

This clone showed up just once. V usage is TRBV5-5 and J usage is TRBJ2-7, with 7 nucleotides matching TRBD1. The J segment lost 0 bases and the V segment lost 0 bases, leaving 6 bases of the junction unmatched. Germline CDR1 reads SGHKS; CDR2 reads YYEKEE (reference sequence). CDR3 length: 16 residues. Here the CDR3 DNA reads TGTGCCAGCAGCTTGGGGGGACAGAGGAGCTCCTACGAGCAGTACTTC. This gives the protein CASSLGGQRSSYEQYF.

The chain combines TRBV25-1 with TRBJ2-3; D is possibly TRBD1 (6 bases). Germline V CDR1 and CDR2: MGHDK, SYGVNS. Between the trimmed V and J ends, which lost 5 bases and 1 base, there was a span of 10 bases. The CDR3 contains 14 residues. CDR3 sequence (DNA): TGTGCCAGCAGTCCGGCAGGGGGCACAGATACGCAGTATTTT. Translated: CASSPAGGTDTQYF.